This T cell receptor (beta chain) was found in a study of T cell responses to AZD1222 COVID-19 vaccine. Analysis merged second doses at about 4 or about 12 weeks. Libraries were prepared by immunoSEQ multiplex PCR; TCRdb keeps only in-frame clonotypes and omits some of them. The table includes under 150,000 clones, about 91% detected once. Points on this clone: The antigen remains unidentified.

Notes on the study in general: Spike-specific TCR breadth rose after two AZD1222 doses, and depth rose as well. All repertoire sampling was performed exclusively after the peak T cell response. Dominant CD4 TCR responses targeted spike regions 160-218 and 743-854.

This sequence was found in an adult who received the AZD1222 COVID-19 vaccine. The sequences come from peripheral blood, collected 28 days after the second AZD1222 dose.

CDR3 sequence: CASSPPGSGKLFF. The CDR3 DNA reads as TGTGCCAGCAGCCCACCGGGCTCGGGGAAACTGTTTTTT. V gene TRBV9 combines with J gene TRBJ1-4; no clear D gene. CDR3 length: 13 residues. Germline loops: CDR1 SGDLS, CDR2 YYNGEE. V was clipped by 4 bases and J by 11 bases, with 15 bases between them.